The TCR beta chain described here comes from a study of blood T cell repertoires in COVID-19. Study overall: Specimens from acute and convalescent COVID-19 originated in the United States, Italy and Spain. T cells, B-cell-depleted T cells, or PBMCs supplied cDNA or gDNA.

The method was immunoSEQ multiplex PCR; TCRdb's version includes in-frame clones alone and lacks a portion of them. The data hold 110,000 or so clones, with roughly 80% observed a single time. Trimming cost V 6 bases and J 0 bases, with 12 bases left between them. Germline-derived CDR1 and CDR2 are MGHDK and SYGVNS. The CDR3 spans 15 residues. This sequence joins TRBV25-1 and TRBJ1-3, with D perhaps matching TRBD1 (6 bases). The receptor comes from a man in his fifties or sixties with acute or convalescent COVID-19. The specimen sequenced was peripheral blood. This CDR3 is CASSTGTRSGNTIYF. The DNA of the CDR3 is TGTGCCAGCAGCACAGGGACCCGCTCTGGAAACACCATATATTTT. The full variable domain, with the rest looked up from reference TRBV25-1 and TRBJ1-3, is EADIYQTPRYLVIGTGKKITLECSQTMGHDKMYWYQQDPGMELHLIHYSYGVNSTEKGDLSSESTVSRIRTEHFPLTLESARPSHTSQYLCASSTGTRSGNTIYFGEGSWLTVV.